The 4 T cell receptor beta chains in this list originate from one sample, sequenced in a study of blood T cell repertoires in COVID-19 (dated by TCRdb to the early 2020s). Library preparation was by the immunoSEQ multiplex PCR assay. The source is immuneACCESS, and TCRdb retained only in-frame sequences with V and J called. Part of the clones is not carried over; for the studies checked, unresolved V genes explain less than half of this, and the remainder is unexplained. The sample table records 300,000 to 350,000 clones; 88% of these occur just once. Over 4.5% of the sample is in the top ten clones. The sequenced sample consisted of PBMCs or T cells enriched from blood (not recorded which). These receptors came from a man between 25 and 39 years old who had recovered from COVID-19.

CDR3: CASSLVGRVNEKLFF. CDR3 bases: TGTGCCAGCAGCTTGGTCGGCAGGGTGAATGAAAAACTGTTTTTT. V gene TRBV5-6 combines with J gene TRBJ1-4; D possibly corresponds to TRBD1 (5 bases). The CDR3 runs 15 residues. Trimming took 0 bases from V and 5 from J, leaving 11 bases between them. The germline V gene has CDR1 SGHDT and CDR2 YYEEEE. Full variable domain (rest looked up from reference TRBV5-6 and TRBJ1-4): DAGVTQSPTHLIKTRGQQVTLRCSPKSGHDTVSWYQQALGQGPQFIFQYYEEEERQRGNFPDRFSGHQFPNYSSELNVNALLLGDSALYLCASSLVGRVNEKLFFGSGTQLSVL.

CDR3 amino acids: CASSVWTGRKETQYF. CDR3 in DNA: TGCGCCAGCAGCGTTTGGACAGGGAGAAAAGAGACCCAGTACTTC. V usage is TRBV5-1 and J usage is TRBJ2-5; 8 positions agree with TRBD1. Germline V gives CDR1 SGHRS, CDR2 YFSETQ. The length of the CDR3 is 15 residues. Trimming took 4 bases from V and 3 from J; bases not matched to a gene: 8. The variable domain in full, completed from reference TRBV5-1 and TRBJ2-5, reads KAGVTQTPRYLIKTRGQQVTLSCSPISGHRSVSWYQQTPGQGLQFLFEYFSETQRNKGNFPGRFSGRQFSNSRSEMNVSTLELGDSALYLCASSVWTGRKETQYFGPGTRLLVL.

CDR3 sequence reads: CASSLGGAGVTEAFF. CDR3 bases: TGTGCCAGCAGCTTGGGAGGGGCGGGGGTCACTGAAGCTTTCTTT. The chain couples TRBV5-5 to TRBJ1-1; possibly TRBD1 for D (5 bases). CDR1 is SGHKS and CDR2 is YYEKEE in the germline V gene (reference sequence). This CDR3 region has 15 residues. The V and J ends lost 0 bases and 4 bases respectively, with 13 bases between them.

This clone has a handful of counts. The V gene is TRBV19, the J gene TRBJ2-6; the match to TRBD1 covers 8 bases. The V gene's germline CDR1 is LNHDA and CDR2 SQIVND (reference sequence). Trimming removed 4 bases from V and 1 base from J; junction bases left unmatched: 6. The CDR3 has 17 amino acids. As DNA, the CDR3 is TGTGCCAGTAGTAGGTACCAGGGGGCATCTGGGGCCAACGTCCTGACTTTC. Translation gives CASSRYQGASGANVLTF. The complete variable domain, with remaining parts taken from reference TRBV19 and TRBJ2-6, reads DGGITQSPKYLFRKEGQNVTLSCEQNLNHDAMYWYRQDPGQGLRLIYYSQIVNDFQKGDIAEGYSVSREKKESFPLTVTSAQKNPTAFYLCASSRYQGASGANVLTFGAGSRLTVL.